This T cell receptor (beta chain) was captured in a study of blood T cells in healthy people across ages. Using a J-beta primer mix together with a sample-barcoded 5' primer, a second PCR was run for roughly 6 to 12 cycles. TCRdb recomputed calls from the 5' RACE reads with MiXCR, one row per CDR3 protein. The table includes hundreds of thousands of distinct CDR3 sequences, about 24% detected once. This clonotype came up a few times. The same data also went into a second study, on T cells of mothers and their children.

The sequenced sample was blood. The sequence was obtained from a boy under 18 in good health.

The CDR3 bases are TGTGCCAGCAGCCAAGATAGAGGGGGGTCCCTCTACGAGCAGTACTTC. Translation gives CASSQDRGGSLYEQYF. The chain joins TRBV3-1 to TRBJ2-7; D possibly uses TRBD1 or TRBD2 (6 bases each). There are 16 residues in the CDR3. V lost 0 bases, J lost 3 bases, and 15 bases lay in between. From germline, CDR1 is LGHDT and CDR2 YNNKEL (reference sequence).